The 20 T cell receptor beta chains below all came from one sample that was sequenced in a study of OX40 agonist ivuxolimab in advanced cancers. Sequenced by immunoSEQ multiplex PCR; TCRdb stores in-frame clones only, minus some. The sample shows about 100,000 clones, more than 85% of them seen only once. The source material was CD4+ or CD8+ T cells sorted from blood, sampled in a trial of the OX40 agonist ivuxolimab. The receptors originated from an adult with an advanced solid tumor such as melanoma, head and neck, liver or kidney cancer.

The chain uses TRBV2 and TRBJ1-5; D is perhaps TRBD1 (5 bases). Germline CDR1 SNHLY, CDR2 FYNNEI. This CDR3 spans 14 amino acids. The germline V and J ends were trimmed by 3 bases and 2 bases, with 8 bases remaining between them. CDR3 loop: CASSDWDGNQPQHF. The CDR3 bases are TGTGCCAGCAGTGACTGGGACGGCAATCAGCCCCAGCATTTT.

The chain employs TRBV4-1 and TRBJ1-1; D remains ambiguous. The ends were cut back, 4 bases at V and 0 bases at J, with 15 bases in the middle. Germline values: CDR1 MGHRA, CDR2 YSYEKL. The CDR3 loop spans 16 amino acids. CDR3 region: CASSLQLAVMNTEAFF. The CDR3 DNA reads TGCGCCAGCAGCCTGCAGCTGGCCGTAATGAACACTGAAGCTTTCTTT.

The chain joins TRBV10-3 to TRBJ2-3; no clear D gene. Germline CDR1 is ENHRY and CDR2 is SYGVKD. Trimming stripped 3 bases from V and 0 bases from J, with 10 bases between. This CDR3 has 15 residues. This CDR3 reads CAISDPFTSTDTQYF. CDR3 DNA: TGTGCCATCAGTGACCCCTTTACTAGCACAGATACGCAGTATTTT.

This sequence joins TRBV5-1 and TRBJ2-4; TRBD2 agrees at 10 bases. V lost 4 bases, J lost 4 bases, and 5 bases stayed unmatched. Germline loops: CDR1 SGHRS, CDR2 YFSETQ. This CDR3 is built from 15 residues. CDR3 DNA sequence: TGCGCCAGCAGCGACTCTAGCGGGAGTAAAAACATTCAGTACTTC. It yields the protein CASSDSSGSKNIQYF.

The genes are TRBV11-1 and TRBJ2-1; D remains ambiguous. Germline CDR1 and CDR2: SGHAT and FQDESV (reference sequence). Deletions cut 1 base from V and 2 bases from J, with 9 bases between. The CDR3 runs 15 residues. CDR3 protein: CASSLGAGPYNEQFF. CDR3 nucleotides: TGTGCCAGCAGCTTAGGTGCAGGCCCCTACAATGAGCAGTTCTTC.

CDR3 nucleotide sequence: TGTGCCAGTAGTGTTTCGGTAAACACCGGGGAGCTGTTTTTT. It codes for CASSVSVNTGELFF. The chain couples TRBV19 to TRBJ2-2, with D uncertain. The CDR3 is 14 amino acids. Germline V gene sequence: CDR1 LNHDA, CDR2 SQIVND (reference sequence). The ends were cut back, 5 bases at V and 2 bases at J, with 9 bases in the middle.

The rearrangement joins TRBV27 to TRBJ2-7, with D possibly TRBD1 on 6 matching bases. Trimming took 3 bases from V and 3 from J, leaving 15 bases between them. The germline V gene encodes CDR1 MNHEY and CDR2 SMNVEV (reference sequence). There are 15 residues in the CDR3. CDR3 protein: CASSFDPRRGYEQYF. The CDR3 nucleotides are TGTGCCAGCAGTTTCGACCCCCGCAGGGGCTACGAGCAGTACTTC.

CDR3 bases: TGCAGCGCTAGGGGCGCCTACGAGCAGTACTTC. Translated, it gives CSARGAYEQYF. This rearrangement joins TRBV29-1 to TRBJ2-7, with D perhaps matching TRBD1 (5 bases). Trimming took off 7 bases at V and 2 bases at J, with 9 bases between the two ends. Germline V gives CDR1 SQVTM, CDR2 ANQGSEA. This CDR3 region has 11 residues.

The chain carries TRBV6-6 and TRBJ2-7; TRBD2 matches at 14 bases. CDR3 length: 14 amino acids. Germline-derived CDR1 and CDR2 are MNHNY and SVGAGI (reference sequence). V shed 8 bases and J 4 bases; nucleotides not matched to a gene: 4. The DNA of the CDR3 is TGTGCCAGCGGGGGACTAGCGGGAGTTTACGAGCAGTACTTC. As protein: CASGGLAGVYEQYF.

The chain couples TRBV18 to TRBJ2-1; 8 bases map to TRBD1. The CDR3 extends over 15 amino acids. Germline lookup yields CDR1 KGHSH and CDR2 LQKENI. The V segment lost 4 bases and the J segment 4 bases; nucleotides outside the gene matches: 6. The CDR3 spells CASSRQGSLYNEQFF. CDR3 nucleotides: TGTGCCAGCTCACGACAGGGGTCTCTATACAATGAGCAGTTCTTC.

The chain recombines TRBV23-1 with TRBJ2-4, with no clear D. Being an ORF, TRBV23-1 has a function that is uncertain. This CDR3 is built from 12 residues. V lost 3 bases, J lost 4 bases, and 4 bases lay in between. The DNA for the CDR3 is TGCGCCAGCAGTCATAGGAAAAACATTCAGTACTTC. Translating it yields CASSHRKNIQYF.

This clone was picked up one time. V usage is TRBV28 and J usage is TRBJ1-1, with D possibly being TRBD1 (5 bases). Looked up from germline, CDR1 is MDHEN and CDR2 is SYDVKM. Trimming took off 7 bases at V and 3 bases at J, with 18 bases between the two ends. This CDR3 has 15 amino acids. Here the CDR3 reads CASTLGASGYTEAFF. The CDR3 DNA is TGTGCCAGCACCCTAGGGGCTTCAGGGTACACTGAAGCTTTCTTT.

DNA of the CDR3: TGTGCCAGTAGAAGGGATTCGAACACTGAAGCTTTCTTT. It yields the protein CASRRDSNTEAFF. The chain uses TRBV19 and TRBJ1-1; D uncertain. Germline values: CDR1 LNHDA, CDR2 SQIVND (reference sequence). Trimming stripped 6 bases from V and 1 base from J, with 9 bases between. The CDR3 has 13 amino acids.

V is TRBV6-1 and J is TRBJ1-2; 7 bases are a match to TRBD1. There are 14 residues in the CDR3. Germline V CDR1 and CDR2: MNHNS, SASEGT. J lost 5 bases, V lost 4 bases, and 7 bases had no gene match. In DNA form, the CDR3 reads TGTGCCAGCAGTGCTGAGACAGGGAGTTATGGCTACACCTTC. Amino acid sequence: CASSAETGSYGYTF.

This chain joins TRBV7-6 and TRBJ2-3; possible D gene TRBD1, 5 bases. V shed 4 bases and J shed 1 base, with 9 bases lying between them. The CDR3 covers 14 residues. Germline V CDR1 and CDR2: SGHVS, FNYEAQ. DNA for the CDR3: TGTGCCAGCAGCTCGCAGGGTGGCACAGATACGCAGTATTTT. Amino acids: CASSSQGGTDTQYF.

This clone was observed once. This chain uses TRBV7-2 with TRBJ2-3; D is unclear. The CDR3 covers 12 residues. Germline V gene data show CDR1 as SGHTA and CDR2 as FQGNSA. Trimming removed 5 bases from V and 6 bases from J, with 9 bases in between. CDR3 nucleotide sequence: TGTGCCAGCAGCCCCCCCACTGATACGCAGTATTTT. Translation gives CASSPPTDTQYF. The whole variable domain, remainder taken from reference TRBV7-2 and TRBJ2-3, is GAGVSQSPSNKVTEKGKDVELRCDPISGHTALYWYRQSLGQGLEFLIYFQGNSAPDKSGLPSDRFSAERTGGSVSTLTIQRTQQEDSAVYLCASSPPTDTQYFGPGTRLTVL.

The gene calls are TRBV28 and TRBJ2-7; TRBD1 matches at 8 bases. V shed 11 bases and J 2 bases; nucleotides not matched to a gene: 8. The CDR3 covers 13 residues. CDR1 is MDHEN, CDR2 SYDVKM, per germline. The CDR3 DNA reads as TGTGCCGTGCAGGGGGCGCCTACCTACGAGCAGTACTTC. This sequence encodes CAVQGAPTYEQYF.

The V call is TRBV25-1, the J call TRBJ1-3, with D tentatively TRBD1 (5 bases). Per the germline V gene, CDR1 is MGHDK and CDR2 is SYGVNS. Trimming shortened V by 3 bases and J by 0 bases, and 12 bases separated the two germline ends. The CDR3 has 16 residues. Here the CDR3 reads CASSDPGRSSGNTIYF. For the CDR3, the DNA is TGTGCCAGCAGTGACCCGGGGCGAAGCTCTGGAAACACCATATATTTT.

The rearrangement uses TRBV14 and TRBJ2-7, with 10 nucleotides matching TRBD2. Germline V lookup: CDR1 SGHDN, CDR2 FVKESK. The CDR3 contains 18 residues. Losses at the gene ends were 0 bases for V and 0 bases for J; bases not matched to a gene: 8. As DNA, the CDR3 is TGTGCCAGCAGCCAAGAGAAGCGGGAGGGCCGGAGCTCCTACGAGCAGTACTTC. Amino acid sequence: CASSQEKREGRSSYEQYF.

This chain uses TRBV5-4 with TRBJ1-3; D unclear. This CDR3 has 15 amino acids. V lost 0 bases, J lost 1 base, and 8 bases lay in between. Per germline, CDR1 SGHNT and CDR2 YYREEE (reference sequence). In nucleotides, the CDR3 is TGTGCCAGCAGCTTGGGCGTCGCTTCTGGAAACACCATATATTTT. This sequence encodes CASSLGVASGNTIYF.